These 22 T cell receptor beta chains came from one sample sequenced in a study of cytomegalovirus exposure and HLA in healthy donors. The PCR had 60 Vbeta and 13 Jbeta primers. Libraries were prepared by immunoSEQ multiplex PCR; TCRdb keeps only in-frame clonotypes and omits some of them. The table has roughly 150,000 clones, about 80% seen once; the top ten hold more than 10%. The specimen sequenced was PBMCs. These receptors all come from a man aged 35 to 55 in good health and CMV-seropositive.

The genes are TRBV5-4 and TRBJ2-5, with TRBD2 matching 14 bases. V was pared by 7 bases and J by 5 bases, with 7 bases of the junction left unmatched. Germline V lookup: CDR1 SGHNT, CDR2 YYREEE (reference sequence). This CDR3 comprises 15 residues. CDR3 sequence reads: CASGTSGSPSETQYF. DNA of the CDR3: TGTGCCAGCGGGACTAGCGGGAGTCCGAGTGAGACCCAGTACTTC.

V usage is TRBV18 and J usage is TRBJ1-2; tentatively, D is TRBD1 (5 bases). The CDR3 length is 20 residues. CDR1 and CDR2 (germline): KGHSH, LQKENI. V was trimmed by 1 base and J by 5 bases, leaving 29 bases between them. The CDR3 loop reads CASSPRGGNGPKHEGYGYTF. In nucleotides, the CDR3 is TGTGCCAGCTCACCACGCGGGGGAAACGGCCCTAAACATGAAGGGTATGGCTACACCTTC.

The chain has TRBV2 and TRBJ1-5, with 10 bases aligning to TRBD1. The trim removed 4 bases at V and 4 bases at J, leaving 4 bases unmatched. This CDR3 is built from 15 residues. From germline, CDR1 is SNHLY and CDR2 FYNNEI. The CDR3 DNA reads as TGTGCCAGCAGTGGGGACAGGGGAGGAAATCAGCCCCAGCATTTT. This translates into CASSGDRGGNQPQHF.

The chain couples TRBV7-7 to TRBJ2-5; TRBD2 agrees at 7 bases. V was clipped by 5 bases and J by 5 bases; unmatched bases: 5. The CDR3 is 13 residues long. Germline V gives CDR1 SSHAT, CDR2 FNYEAQ (reference sequence). The CDR3 loop reads CASSRDYTETQYF. CDR3 DNA sequence: TGTGCCAGCAGCAGGGACTACACGGAGACCCAGTACTTC.

The CDR3 region is CASSFGRYNEQFF. In DNA, the CDR3 is TGCGCCAGCAGCTTCGGCAGGTACAATGAGCAGTTCTTC. The rearrangement links TRBV5-1 to TRBJ2-1; D ambiguous. This CDR3 has 13 amino acids. The ends were cut back, 2 bases at V and 4 bases at J, with 7 bases in the middle. Per the germline V gene, CDR1 is SGHRS and CDR2 is YFSETQ. Looking up the rest from reference TRBV5-1 and TRBJ2-1 gives the full variable domain: KAGVTQTPRYLIKTRGQQVTLSCSPISGHRSVSWYQQTPGQGLQFLFEYFSETQRNKGNFPGRFSGRQFSNSRSEMNVSTLELGDSALYLCASSFGRYNEQFFGPGTRLTVL.

This chain connects TRBV19 to TRBJ2-6; D remains ambiguous. Per the germline V gene, CDR1 is LNHDA and CDR2 is SQIVND (reference sequence). This CDR3 region has 15 residues. The ends were cut back, 2 bases at V and 4 bases at J, with 9 bases in the middle. CDR3 region: CASSIQILGANVLTF. DNA for the CDR3: TGTGCCAGTAGTATACAGATTTTAGGGGCCAACGTCCTGACTTTC.

The V call is TRBV7-2, the J call TRBJ2-5; D is perhaps TRBD2 (6 bases). This CDR3 spans 15 amino acids. Trimming removed 5 bases from V and 1 base from J, with 14 bases in between. Germline loops: CDR1 SGHTA, CDR2 FQGNSA. In DNA, the CDR3 is TGTGCCAGCAGCCCGAGCGGGCCTCGCCAAGAGACCCAGTACTTC. This codes for CASSPSGPRQETQYF. The full variable domain, with the rest looked up from reference TRBV7-2 and TRBJ2-5, is GAGVSQSPSNKVTEKGKDVELRCDPISGHTALYWYRQSLGQGLEFLIYFQGNSAPDKSGLPSDRFSAERTGGSVSTLTIQRTQQEDSAVYLCASSPSGPRQETQYFGPGTRLLVL.

The chain combines TRBV7-2 with TRBJ2-1, with 8 bases aligning to TRBD2. V was pared by 7 bases and J by 6 bases, with 5 bases of the junction left unmatched. Germline CDR1 and CDR2: SGHTA and FQGNSA. The length of the CDR3 is 13 residues. DNA of the CDR3: TGTGCCAGCAATCCGGGACTAGGCAATGAGCAGTTCTTC. This encodes CASNPGLGNEQFF.

The CDR3 loop reads CASSPLGEAYNEQFF. CDR3 bases: TGTGCCAGCTCACCGCTAGGTGAGGCGTACAATGAGCAGTTCTTC. V usage is TRBV18 and J usage is TRBJ2-1, with no clear D. The germline gives CDR1 KGHSH, CDR2 LQKENI. The CDR3 runs 15 residues. V lost 3 bases to trimming and J lost 4 bases, with 13 bases between them.

The rearrangement joins TRBV29-1 to TRBJ2-7; the D gene is possibly TRBD2 (5 bases). Germline V gives CDR1 SQVTM, CDR2 ANQGSEA. V lost 7 bases, J lost 5 bases, and 15 bases lay in between. The CDR3 sequence is 12 residues long. The DNA for the CDR3 is TGCAGCGCCTGGACTCAAGGACACGAGCAGTACTTC. It specifies CSAWTQGHEQYF.

V and J are TRBV4-3 and TRBJ2-5; 14 positions match TRBD2. Germline loops: CDR1 LGHNA, CDR2 YSLEER. The CDR3 covers 19 residues. Trimming cost V 0 bases and J 4 bases; bases outside gene matches: 10. The CDR3, as DNA: TGCGCCAGCAGCCAAGATGGCAGGGGACTAGCGGGAGATCTAGAGACCCAGTACTTC. It codes for CASSQDGRGLAGDLETQYF.

The chain is built from TRBV25-1 and TRBJ1-6; D is perhaps TRBD1 (5 bases). The V end was cut by 1 base, the J end by 9 bases, with 10 bases between. The V gene's germline CDR1 is MGHDK and CDR2 SYGVNS. This CDR3 comprises 14 residues. The CDR3 nucleotides read TGTGCCAGCAGTGAATTTTCGGGGGTTTCACCCCTCCACTTT. Translation gives CASSEFSGVSPLHF.

V is TRBV7-2 and J is TRBJ2-7, with 7 bases fitting TRBD2. The CDR3 totals 15 residues. Trimming took 5 bases from V and 2 from J; bases not matched to a gene: 9. CDR1 and CDR2 from the germline V gene are SGHTA and FQGNSA. CDR3 coding DNA: TGTGCCAGCAGCCCGGGGAGGGCCCTTCCCTACGAGCAGTACTTC. It yields the protein CASSPGRALPYEQYF.

The genes are TRBV11-2 and TRBJ2-7; 7 positions match TRBD2. V gave up 6 bases and J gave up 6 bases; unmatched junction bases: 11. Per germline, CDR1 SGHAT and CDR2 FQNNGV. This CDR3 contains 14 residues. CDR3 amino acids: CASSVSSGTGEQYF. CDR3 in DNA: TGTGCCAGCAGTGTCTCGAGCGGGACCGGCGAGCAGTACTTC.

The chain combines TRBV18 with TRBJ1-5, with a tentative D call TRBD1 (6 bases). The CDR3 is 14 amino acids. Germline V gives CDR1 KGHSH, CDR2 LQKENI. Trimming cost V 6 bases and J 7 bases, with 16 bases left between them. The DNA of the CDR3 is TGTGCCAGCTCGCCCGACAGGAGAGGGCAGCCCCAGCATTTT. Its protein product is CASSPDRRGQPQHF.

The chain joins TRBV5-1 to TRBJ1-4; the match to TRBD1 covers 7 bases. Trimming at V came to 4 bases and at J to 3 bases, leaving 3 bases not matched to a gene. There are 14 residues in the CDR3. CDR1 is SGHRS, CDR2 YFSETQ, per germline. The CDR3 sequence is CASSVGQPNEKLFF. CDR3 DNA: TGCGCCAGCAGCGTGGGACAGCCTAATGAAAAACTGTTTTTT.

V and J are TRBV5-5 and TRBJ1-3; a possible D gene is TRBD1 (5 bases). CDR1 is SGHKS and CDR2 is YYEKEE in the germline V gene (reference sequence). This CDR3 has 15 amino acids. V was shortened by 4 bases and J by 0 bases, with 11 bases between the two germline ends. CDR3 amino acids: CASSPAGNSGNTIYF. The CDR3 nucleotides read TGTGCCAGCAGCCCGGCAGGGAACTCTGGAAACACCATATATTTT.

The chain couples TRBV7-2 to TRBJ1-2; tentatively, D is TRBD1 (6 bases). In germline, CDR1 is SGHTA, CDR2 FQGNSA. The V and J ends lost 5 bases and 4 bases respectively, with 20 bases between them. This CDR3 is 16 amino acids long. For the CDR3, the DNA is TGTGCCAGCAGCCTCTCACAGGGTCGAGTAGTCTATGGCTACACCTTC. This translates into CASSLSQGRVVYGYTF.

The rearrangement links TRBV15 to TRBJ1-2; D call uncertain. Germline CDR1 and CDR2: LNHNV and YYDKDF (reference sequence). V was trimmed by 0 bases and J by 4 bases, leaving 9 bases between them. This CDR3 has 14 residues. The CDR3 reads CATSRDHQAYGYTF. The CDR3 DNA follows: TGTGCCACCAGCAGAGATCACCAGGCCTATGGCTACACCTTC.

This clone was observed a few times. The rearrangement links TRBV27 to TRBJ1-1; D gene unclear. The V and J ends lost 5 bases and 0 bases respectively, with 13 bases between them. The CDR3 sequence is 15 residues long. Germline values: CDR1 MNHEY, CDR2 SMNVEV (reference sequence). CDR3 region: CASSKRDWLNTEAFF. The DNA for the CDR3 is TGTGCCAGCAGTAAAAGAGATTGGTTGAACACTGAAGCTTTCTTT.

Only a few counts were recorded for this clone. The chain recombines TRBV5-4 with TRBJ2-1; maybe TRBD2 (8 bases). The length of the CDR3 is 16 residues. Deletions cut 4 bases from V and 7 bases from J, with 21 bases between. The germline CDR1 and CDR2 sequences are SGHNT and YYREEE (reference sequence). Here the CDR3 DNA reads TGTGCCAGCAGCCAGTGGTCGGGAGGGGGCAATAATGAGCAGTTCTTC. Protein sequence: CASSQWSGGGNNEQFF.

This chain connects TRBV10-3 to TRBJ2-6, with 10 positions matching TRBD1. This CDR3 spans 18 amino acids. Germline CDR1 is ENHRY and CDR2 is SYGVKD. Germline trimming cut 5 bases from V and 0 bases from J; bases unmatched to any gene: 7. The CDR3 spells CAISKRQGAHSGANVLTF. CDR3 coding DNA: TGTGCCATCAGTAAGAGACAGGGGGCTCACTCTGGGGCCAACGTCCTGACTTTC.